The rows below give T cell receptor beta chains drawn from one sample of a study of cytomegalovirus exposure and HLA in healthy donors. This table comes from immunoSEQ multiplex PCR, and its TCRdb copy is limited to in-frame clones, with some not included. The table lists a few hundred thousand clones, 90% of them singletons. Specimen: PBMCs. All receptors come from a woman younger than 45 in good health and CMV-seronegative. Both conserved end residues are part of each CDR3. A D gene is named only where the DNA matches it firmly. Not every row has a clone size; where given, it reads once, few, many or a size class.

J gene: TRBJ2-3
V gene: TRBV10-3
clone size: -
D gene: TRBD1
CDR3 protein: CAISPGQPTDTQYF
CDR3 DNA: TGTGCCATCAGCCCGGGACAGCCGACAGATACGCAGTATTTT

J gene: TRBJ2-7
V gene: TRBV27
clone size: -
D gene: TRBD2
CDR3 protein: CASSLAGDYFYEQYF
CDR3 DNA: TGTGCCAGCAGTTTAGCGGGAGACTACTTCTACGAGCAGTACTTC

J gene: TRBJ2-6
V gene: TRBV9
clone size: -
D gene: -
CDR3 protein: CASSALSSGANVLTF
CDR3 DNA: TGTGCCAGCAGCGCATTGAGCTCTGGGGCCAACGTCCTGACTTTC

J gene: TRBJ2-3
V gene: TRBV5-1
clone size: -
D gene: TRBD1
CDR3 protein: CASSLAGTGVTDTQYF
CDR3 DNA: TGCGCCAGCAGCTTGGCCGGGACAGGGGTTACAGATACGCAGTATTTT

J gene: TRBJ2-7
V gene: TRBV7-6
clone size: once
D gene: -
CDR3 protein: CASSPDEAYEQYF
CDR3 DNA: TGTGCCAGCAGCCCGGACGAGGCCTACGAGCAGTACTTC

J gene: TRBJ2-2
V gene: TRBV5-6
clone size: -
D gene: -
CDR3 protein: CASKRLNPTGELFF
CDR3 DNA: TGTGCCAGCAAGAGACTCAATCCCACCGGGGAGCTGTTTTTT

J gene: TRBJ2-5
V gene: TRBV10-1
clone size: -
D gene: -
CDR3 protein: CARGEMSQYF
CDR3 DNA: TGCGCCAGGGGGGAAATGTCCCAGTACTTC

J gene: TRBJ1-3
V gene: TRBV14
clone size: -
D gene: -
CDR3 protein: CASSQVSPSGNTIYF
CDR3 DNA: TGTGCCAGCAGCCAAGTATCCCCCTCTGGAAACACCATATATTTT

J gene: TRBJ2-1
V gene: TRBV9
clone size: -
D gene: TRBD2
CDR3 protein: CASSVGRTSGRPSGYNEQFF
CDR3 DNA: TGTGCCAGCAGCGTAGGGCGGACTAGCGGGAGGCCTTCGGGCTACAATGAGCAGTTCTTC

J gene: TRBJ2-5
V gene: TRBV4-3
clone size: -
D gene: TRBD2
CDR3 protein: CASSQDLAGGVRETQYF
CDR3 DNA: TGCGCCAGCAGCCAAGATCTGGCGGGAGGGGTAAGAGAGACCCAGTACTTC

J gene: TRBJ2-7
V gene: TRBV7-8
clone size: -
D gene: TRBD2
CDR3 protein: CASSLVRPSGRTYEQYF
CDR3 DNA: TGTGCCAGCAGCTTAGTACGACCCAGCGGGAGGACCTACGAGCAGTACTTC